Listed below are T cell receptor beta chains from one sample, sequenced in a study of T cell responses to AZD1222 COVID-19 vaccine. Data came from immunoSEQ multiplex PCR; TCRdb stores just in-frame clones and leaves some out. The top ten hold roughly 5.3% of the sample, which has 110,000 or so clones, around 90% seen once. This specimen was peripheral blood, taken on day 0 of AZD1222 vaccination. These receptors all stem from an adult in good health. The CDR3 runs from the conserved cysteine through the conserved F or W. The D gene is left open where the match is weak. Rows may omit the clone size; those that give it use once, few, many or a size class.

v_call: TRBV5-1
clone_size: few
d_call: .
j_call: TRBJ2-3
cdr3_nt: TGCGCCAGCAGTCGGGAAACAGGGTTTAGCACAGATACGCAGTATTTT
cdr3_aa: CASSRETGFSTDTQYF

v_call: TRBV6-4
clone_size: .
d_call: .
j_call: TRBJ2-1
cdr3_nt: TGTGCCAGCAGTGAAAGCTTTGACTTTAACAATGAGCAGTTCTTC
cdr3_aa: CASSESFDFNNEQFF

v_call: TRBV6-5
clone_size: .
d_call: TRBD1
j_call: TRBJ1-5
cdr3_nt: TGTGCCAGCAGTCCGACGACAGGGTTAGACCAGCCCCAGCATTTT
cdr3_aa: CASSPTTGLDQPQHF

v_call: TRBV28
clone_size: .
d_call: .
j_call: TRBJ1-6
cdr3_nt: TGTGCCAGCAGTACTCCGGGACACTTATCCTCACCCCTCCACTTT
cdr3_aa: CASSTPGHLSSPLHF

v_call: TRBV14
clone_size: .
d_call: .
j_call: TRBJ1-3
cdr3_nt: TGTGCCAGCAGCATCTCTGGAAACACCATATATTTT
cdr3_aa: CASSISGNTIYF

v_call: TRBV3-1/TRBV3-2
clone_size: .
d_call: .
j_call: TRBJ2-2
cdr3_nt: TGTGCCAGCAGCCAAGATGTCGCGGGGGAGCTGTTTTTT
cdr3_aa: CASSQDVAGELFF

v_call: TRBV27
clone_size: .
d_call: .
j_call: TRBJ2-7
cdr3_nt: TGTGCCAGCAGTTTGACGGGGGTTGAGTACGAGCAGTACTTC
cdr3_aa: CASSLTGVEYEQYF

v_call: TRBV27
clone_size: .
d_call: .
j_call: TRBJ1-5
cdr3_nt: TGTGCCAGCAGTCCGCGGAATAGCAATCAGCCCCAGCATTTT
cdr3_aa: CASSPRNSNQPQHF

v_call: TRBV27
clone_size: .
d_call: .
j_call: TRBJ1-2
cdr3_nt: TGTGCCAGCAGTTTCGGAGTTTCTGGCTATGGCTACACCTTC
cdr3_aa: CASSFGVSGYGYTF

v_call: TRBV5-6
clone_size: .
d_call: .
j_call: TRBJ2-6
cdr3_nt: TGTGCCAGCAGCTTGAGCGGGTCTGGGGCCAACGTCCTGACTTTC
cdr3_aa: CASSLSGSGANVLTF

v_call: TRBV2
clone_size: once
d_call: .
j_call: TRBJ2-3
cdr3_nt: TGTGCCAGCTTCTGGGCCGGCACAGATACGCAGTATTTT
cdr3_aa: CASFWAGTDTQYF

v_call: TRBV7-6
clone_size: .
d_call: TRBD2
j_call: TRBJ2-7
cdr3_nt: TGTGCCAGCAGCCGAACGCTAGCGGGATCCTACGAGCAGTACTTC
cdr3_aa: CASSRTLAGSYEQYF

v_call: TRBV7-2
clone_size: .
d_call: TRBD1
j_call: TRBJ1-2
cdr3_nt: TGTGCCAGCAGCTTGTCGCCGGGACAGGACTATGGCTACACCTTC
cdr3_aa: CASSLSPGQDYGYTF

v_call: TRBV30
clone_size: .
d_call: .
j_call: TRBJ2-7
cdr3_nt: TGTGCCTGGGGACGGCTCTCCTACGAGCAGTACTTC
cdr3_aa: CAWGRLSYEQYF

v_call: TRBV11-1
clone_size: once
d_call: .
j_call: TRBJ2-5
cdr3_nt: TGTGCCAGCAGCTTAGTGGCTAGTAAGGCCCAGTACTTC
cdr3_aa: CASSLVASKAQYF

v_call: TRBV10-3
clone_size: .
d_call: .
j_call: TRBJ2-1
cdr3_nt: TGTGCCATCAGCGGAACAGGGTCCCCGGATGTTGAGCAGTTCTTC
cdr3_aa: CAISGTGSPDVEQFF

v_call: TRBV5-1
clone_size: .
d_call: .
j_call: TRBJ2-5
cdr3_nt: TGCGCCAGCAGCCTGGACAAACCAGAGACCCAGTACTTC
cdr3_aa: CASSLDKPETQYF

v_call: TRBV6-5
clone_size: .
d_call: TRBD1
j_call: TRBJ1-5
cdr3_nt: TGTGCCAGCAGTTTAACAGGGGGGCAGCCCCAGCATTTT
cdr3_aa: CASSLTGGQPQHF

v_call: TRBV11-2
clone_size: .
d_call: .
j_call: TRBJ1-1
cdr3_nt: TGTGCCAGCAGCCATTACATAAGGGGGGGCACTGAAGCTTTCTTT
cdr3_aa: CASSHYIRGGTEAFF

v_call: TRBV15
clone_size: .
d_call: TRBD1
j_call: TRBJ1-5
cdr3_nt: TGTGCCACCAGCAGAGGCCTGGCTTTAGGGGGCCAGCCCCAGCATTTT
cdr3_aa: CATSRGLALGGQPQHF

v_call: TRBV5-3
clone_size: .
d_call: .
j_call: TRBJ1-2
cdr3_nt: TGTGCCAGAAGATGGGGAAGCGATGGCTACACCTTC
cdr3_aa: CARRWGSDGYTF

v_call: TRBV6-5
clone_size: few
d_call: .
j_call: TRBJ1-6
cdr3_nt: TGTGCCAGCTCGAACAGGGACTATTCACCCCTCCACTTT
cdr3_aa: CASSNRDYSPLHF

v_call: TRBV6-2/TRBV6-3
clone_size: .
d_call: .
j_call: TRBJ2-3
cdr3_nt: TGTGCCAGCAGTTACTCGTCCCCAGGGGAAGAGGGGGGGTACACAGATACGCAGTATTTT
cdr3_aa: CASSYSSPGEEGGYTDTQYF

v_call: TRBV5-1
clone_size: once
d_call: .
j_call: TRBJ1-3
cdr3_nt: TGCGCCAGCAGCCCCGGGGCGGGACTGATCTCTGGAAACACCATATATTTT
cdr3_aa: CASSPGAGLISGNTIYF

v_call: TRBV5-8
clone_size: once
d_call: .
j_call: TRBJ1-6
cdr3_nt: TGTGCCAGCAGCTTGGCCAGGTCACCCCTCCACTTT
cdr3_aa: CASSLARSPLHF

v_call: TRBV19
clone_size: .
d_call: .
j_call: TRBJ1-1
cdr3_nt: TGTGCCAGTAGTATTTCGACAGACACTGAAGCTTTCTTT
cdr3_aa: CASSISTDTEAFF

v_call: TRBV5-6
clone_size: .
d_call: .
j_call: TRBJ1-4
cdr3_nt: TGTGCCAGCAGCCGCCCAAGGCTCGGAAAACTGTTTTTT
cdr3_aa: CASSRPRLGKLFF

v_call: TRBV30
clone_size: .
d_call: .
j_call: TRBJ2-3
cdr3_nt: TGTGCCTGGTCATATTCGGTTAGCCCGGCGCAGTATTTT
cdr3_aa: CAWSYSVSPAQYF

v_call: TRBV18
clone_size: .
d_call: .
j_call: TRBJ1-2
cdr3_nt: TGTGCCAGCTCAGGGCTCGACGGGGGCTACACCTTC
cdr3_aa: CASSGLDGGYTF

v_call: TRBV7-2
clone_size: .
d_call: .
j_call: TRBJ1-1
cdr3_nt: TGTGCCAGCAGCTTACAGGCGAACACTGAAGCTTTCTTT
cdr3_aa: CASSLQANTEAFF

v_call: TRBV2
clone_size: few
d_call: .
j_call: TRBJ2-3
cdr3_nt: TGTGCCAGCACGAGTACACACTACACAGATACGCAGTATTTT
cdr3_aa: CASTSTHYTDTQYF

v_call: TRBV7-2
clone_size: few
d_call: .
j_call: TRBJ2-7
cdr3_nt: TGTGCCAGCAGCTTAGTGGAGGGACATTCGAGCTCCTACGAGCAGTACTTC
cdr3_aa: CASSLVEGHSSSYEQYF

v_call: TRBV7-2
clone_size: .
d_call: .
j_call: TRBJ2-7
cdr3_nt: TGTGCCAGCAGCTTAGATCTTACTAGATATCTCTACGAGCAGTACTTC
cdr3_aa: CASSLDLTRYLYEQYF

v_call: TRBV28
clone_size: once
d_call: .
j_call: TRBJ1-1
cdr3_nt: TGTGCCAGCAGTTCCGCCCCCTTATGGACGCCGGAAGCTTTCTTT
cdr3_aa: CASSSAPLWTPEAFF

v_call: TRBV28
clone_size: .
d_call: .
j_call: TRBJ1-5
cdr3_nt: TGTGCCAGCAGTTTAGGGGGGGGCAATCAGCCCCAGCATTTT
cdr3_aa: CASSLGGGNQPQHF

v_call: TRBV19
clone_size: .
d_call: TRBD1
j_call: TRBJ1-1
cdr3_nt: TGTGCCAGTAGTACCGGGACAGGGGGCGAGGGTGGAGCTTTCTTT
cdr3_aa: CASSTGTGGEGGAFF

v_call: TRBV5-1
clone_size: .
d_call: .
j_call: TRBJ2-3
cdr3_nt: TGCGCCAGCAGCCTCGACAGGAGAACAGATACGCAGTATTTT
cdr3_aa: CASSLDRRTDTQYF

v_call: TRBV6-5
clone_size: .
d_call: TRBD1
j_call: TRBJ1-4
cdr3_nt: TGTGCCAGCAACCAGGGGGCGGGAGAAAAACTGTTTTTT
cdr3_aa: CASNQGAGEKLFF

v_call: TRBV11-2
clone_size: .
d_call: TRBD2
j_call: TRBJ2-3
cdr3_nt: TGTGCCAGCAGCTTATTTAGCGGGAGAACGCGAGATACGCAGTATTTT
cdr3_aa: CASSLFSGRTRDTQYF

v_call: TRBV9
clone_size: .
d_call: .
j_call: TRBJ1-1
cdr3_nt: TGTGCCAGCAGCGTACGGGGGTCGAACACTGAAGCTTTCTTT
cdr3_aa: CASSVRGSNTEAFF

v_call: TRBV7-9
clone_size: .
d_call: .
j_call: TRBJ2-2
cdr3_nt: TGTGCCAGCAGCTTAGTTCACGGGGTCTCGTTGGCCGGGGAGCTGTTTTTT
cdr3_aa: CASSLVHGVSLAGELFF

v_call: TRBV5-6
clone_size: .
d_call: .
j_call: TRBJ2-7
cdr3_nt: TGTGCCAGCAGCTGGGAGCTCCGAGGGTTCGGTGAGCAGTACTTC
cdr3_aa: CASSWELRGFGEQYF

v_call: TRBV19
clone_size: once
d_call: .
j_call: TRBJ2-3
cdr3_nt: TGTGCCAGTAGTCCAAGTCGAGGTAGCGGTACAGATACGCAGTATTTT
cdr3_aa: CASSPSRGSGTDTQYF

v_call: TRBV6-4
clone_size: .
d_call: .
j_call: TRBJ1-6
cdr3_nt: TGTGCCAGCAGTGAATTCTCCGACTCCTATAATTCACCCCTCCACTTT
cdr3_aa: CASSEFSDSYNSPLHF

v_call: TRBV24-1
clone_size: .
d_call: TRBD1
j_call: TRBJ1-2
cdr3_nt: TGTGCCACCAGCGAGGACAGGGAAGATGGCTACACCTTC
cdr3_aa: CATSEDREDGYTF